The 18 T cell receptor beta chains below come from one sample, sequenced in a study of blood T cell repertoires in COVID-19 (dated by TCRdb to 2020 to 2022). Library method: the immunoSEQ multiplex PCR assay. As stored in TCRdb, this immuneACCESS dataset retains in-frame rearrangements with V and J assigned. A fraction of the clones does not appear; measured against another copy, unresolved V genes explain less than half of the discrepancy, and the remainder lacks a known reason. The sample has some 350,000 clones on record, 83% of them singletons. Roughly 3% of the sample belongs to the ten largest clones. The sequenced sample consisted of peripheral blood. The receptors derive from a man aged 25 to 40 with active or convalescent COVID-19.

This clone has more than one count but fewer than ten. V gene TRBV4-2 combines with J gene TRBJ2-3, with a tentative D call TRBD1 (6 bases). The CDR3 consists of 16 residues. V shed 2 bases and J shed 4 bases, with 16 bases lying between them. Germline V gives CDR1 LGHNA, CDR2 YNFKEQ. The DNA for the CDR3 is TGTGCCAGCAGCCAACCAGGGACCCCAGGGGCAGATACGCAGTATTTT. Translating gives CASSQPGTPGADTQYF.

This chain uses TRBV4-1 with TRBJ1-4; no firm D call. V was clipped by 1 base and J by 0 bases, with 9 bases between them. In germline, CDR1 is MGHRA, CDR2 YSYEKL. This CDR3 is 16 amino acids long. The CDR3 region has the DNA TGCGCCAGCAGCCAAGGCGTCGATACAACTAATGAAAAACTGTTTTTT. This codes for CASSQGVDTTNEKLFF.

The chain has TRBV20-1 and TRBJ2-7; D is uncertain. CDR1 and CDR2 (germline): DFQATT, SNEGSKA (reference sequence). The CDR3 is 14 amino acids. V dropped 3 bases and J dropped 0 bases, with 12 bases sitting between them. CDR3 nucleotide sequence: TGCAGTGCTAGTATAACCTATTTCTCCTACGAGCAGTACTTC. Its translation is CSASITYFSYEQYF.

This chain joins TRBV5-5 and TRBJ1-3, with D possibly matching TRBD1 (5 bases). This CDR3 is built from 14 residues. From germline, CDR1 is SGHKS and CDR2 YYEKEE (reference sequence). V was pared by 4 bases and J by 0 bases, with 8 bases between. The DNA for the CDR3 is TGTGCCAGCAGCCTGACAGTCTCTGGAAACACCATATATTTT. This encodes CASSLTVSGNTIYF.

A word on this clone: The sample carries other DNA sequences with the same CDR3. The chain combines TRBV27 with TRBJ2-7; the D gene is possibly TRBD1 (5 bases). V lost 2 bases and J lost 4, with 9 bases in between. The CDR3 length is 13 residues. Looked up from germline, CDR1 is MNHEY and CDR2 is SMNVEV (reference sequence). The CDR3 is CASSLGRAYEQYF. The CDR3, as DNA: TGTGCCAGCAGTTTAGGCAGGGCTTACGAGCAGTACTTC.

This chain links TRBV7-8 with TRBJ2-2, with D possibly being TRBD2 (6 bases). The CDR3 consists of 16 residues. The V and J ends lost 7 bases and 1 base respectively, with 16 bases between them. Germline CDR1 reads SGHVS; CDR2 reads FQNEAQ. The CDR3 here is CASTPRSSGNTGELFF. CDR3 coding DNA: TGTGCCAGCACCCCTAGGAGTAGCGGGAACACCGGGGAGCTGTTTTTT. The whole variable domain, remainder taken from reference TRBV7-8 and TRBJ2-2, is GAGVSQSPRYKVAKRGQDVALRCDPISGHVSLFWYQQALGQGPEFLTYFQNEAQLDKSGLPSDRFFAERPEGSVSTLKIQRTQQEDSAVYLCASTPRSSGNTGELFFGEGSRLTVL.

The chain recombines TRBV19 with TRBJ1-5; D is perhaps TRBD1 (5 bases). The V gene lost 6 bases and the J gene lost 4 bases, with 19 bases spanning the gap. The V gene's germline CDR1 is LNHDA and CDR2 SQIVND (reference sequence). The length of the CDR3 is 16 residues. CDR3: CASSNREGFGNQPQHF. As DNA, the CDR3 is TGTGCCAGTAGCAATAGGGAGGGGTTTGGGAATCAGCCCCAGCATTTT. Supplemented by reference TRBV19 and TRBJ1-5, the full variable domain reads DGGITQSPKYLFRKEGQNVTLSCEQNLNHDAMYWYRQDPGQGLRLIYYSQIVNDFQKGDIAEGYSVSREKKESFPLTVTSAQKNPTAFYLCASSNREGFGNQPQHFGDGTRLSIL.

This clone was recorded once. The chain couples TRBV15 to TRBJ2-7; tentative D call: TRBD1 (5 bases). The CDR3 sequence is 16 residues long. V lost 8 bases, J lost 6 bases, and 26 bases lay in between. Germline V CDR1 and CDR2: LNHNV, YYDKDF (reference sequence). The CDR3 region is CATSRSLDSPPGEQYF. CDR3 DNA sequence: TGTGCCACCTCGCGCTCGCTTGACAGTCCCCCGGGCGAGCAGTACTTC.

The chain links TRBV29-1 to TRBJ2-1; 7 bases match TRBD2. CDR1 is SQVTM, CDR2 ANQGSEA, per germline. The CDR3 totals 15 residues. V dropped 6 bases and J dropped 4; count of bases not matched to a gene: 12. The CDR3 protein is CSVRSASGPYNEQFF. CDR3 coding DNA: TGCAGCGTCCGATCCGCTAGCGGACCTTACAATGAGCAGTTCTTC.

J is TRBJ2-7 and V is TRBV19; 7 bases line up with TRBD2. Looked up from germline, CDR1 is LNHDA and CDR2 is SQIVND (reference sequence). V was clipped by 5 bases and J by 2 bases; unmatched bases: 6. This CDR3 has 14 amino acids. CDR3 DNA sequence: TGTGCCAGTAGTTCCGGGACTAACGCCTACGAGCAGTACTTC. Translating it yields CASSSGTNAYEQYF.

V gene TRBV28 combines with J gene TRBJ2-7; no firm D call. In germline, CDR1 is MDHEN, CDR2 SYDVKM. The CDR3 runs 11 residues. V dropped 6 bases and J dropped 4 bases, with 7 bases sitting between them. The CDR3 DNA sequence: TGTGCCAGCAGCCAACTTTACGAGCAGTACTTC. This encodes CASSQLYEQYF.

The chain combines TRBV6-5 with TRBJ1-2; perhaps TRBD1 as D (5 bases). The CDR3 extends over 10 amino acids. With 6 bases removed from V and 8 bases from J, the gap between germline ends came to 7 bases. Germline CDR1 is MNHEY and CDR2 is SVGAGI. The CDR3 spells CASSQGGYTF. The CDR3 bases are TGTGCCAGCAGCCAGGGCGGCTACACCTTC.

The V call is TRBV4-1, the J call TRBJ1-1; D not certain. The V and J ends lost 3 bases and 2 bases respectively, with 19 bases between them. The CDR3 totals 17 residues. From germline, CDR1 is MGHRA and CDR2 YSYEKL. CDR3 residues: CASSHKGGQSLNTEAFF. The CDR3 nucleotides are TGCGCCAGCAGCCATAAAGGTGGGCAGTCCTTAAACACTGAAGCTTTCTTT.

This clone appeared once. The chain links TRBV3-1 (or the pseudogene TRBV3-2) to TRBJ2-7, with TRBD2 identical over 9 bases. The CDR3 length is 16 residues. The ends lost 1 base at V and 6 bases at J; junction bases unmatched: 10. Per the germline V gene, CDR1 is LGHDT and CDR2 is YNNKEL (reference sequence). CDR3 sequence (DNA): TGTGCCAGCAGCCAAGCCCACCTGCGGGAGGGTTCCGAGCAGTACTTC. This translates into CASSQAHLREGSEQYF.

This clone was seen more than once but under ten times. CDR3 sequence reads: CASAAGLITGELFF. Here the CDR3 DNA reads TGCGCCAGCGCGGCAGGGTTAATTACCGGGGAGCTGTTTTTT. V gene TRBV5-1 combines with J gene TRBJ2-2; perhaps TRBD1 as D (5 bases). V was cut by 7 bases and J by 5 bases, with 15 bases left in between. Germline CDR1 SGHRS, CDR2 YFSETQ. This CDR3 spans 14 amino acids.

CDR3 DNA sequence: TGTGCCATCAGTGCCGGGACAGACAACTATGGCTACACCTTC. This sequence encodes CAISAGTDNYGYTF. This chain uses TRBV10-3 with TRBJ1-2; 7 bases line up with TRBD1. This CDR3 region has 14 residues. With V trimmed by 4 bases and J by 2 bases, 4 bases remained unmatched. The germline V gene encodes CDR1 ENHRY and CDR2 SYGVKD.

The chain has TRBV11-1 and TRBJ2-1; 9 nucleotides line up with TRBD1. Germline V CDR1 and CDR2: SGHAT, FQDESV (reference sequence). CDR3 length equals 15 residues. The V and J ends lost 5 bases and 3 bases, in that order; junction bases with no gene match: 5. CDR3 sequence reads: CASSLRDRDYNEQFF. CDR3 DNA: TGTGCCAGCAGCCTCCGGGACAGGGACTACAATGAGCAGTTCTTC.

The chain links TRBV6-5 to TRBJ2-5; D gene unclear. The CDR3 length is 13 residues. Per germline, CDR1 MNHEY and CDR2 SVGAGI. The V gene lost 0 bases and the J gene lost 7 bases, with 9 bases spanning the gap. CDR3: CASSYSARGTQYF. The CDR3 nucleotides are TGTGCCAGCAGTTACTCTGCGAGAGGGACCCAGTACTTC.